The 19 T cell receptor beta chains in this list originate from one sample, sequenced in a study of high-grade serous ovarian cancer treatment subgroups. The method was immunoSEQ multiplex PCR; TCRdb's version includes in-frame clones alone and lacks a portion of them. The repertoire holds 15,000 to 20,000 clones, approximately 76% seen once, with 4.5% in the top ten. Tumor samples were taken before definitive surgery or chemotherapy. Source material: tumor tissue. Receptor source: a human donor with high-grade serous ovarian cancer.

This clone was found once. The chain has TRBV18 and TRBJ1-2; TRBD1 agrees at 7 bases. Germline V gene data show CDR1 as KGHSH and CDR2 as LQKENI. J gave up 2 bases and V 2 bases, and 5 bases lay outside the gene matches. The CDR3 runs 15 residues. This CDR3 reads CASSPGGQRNYGYTF. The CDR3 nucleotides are TGTGCCAGCTCACCAGGGGGACAGAGAAACTATGGCTACACCTTC. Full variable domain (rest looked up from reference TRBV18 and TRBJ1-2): NAGVMQNPRHLVRRRGQEARLRCSPMKGHSHVYWYRQLPEEGLKFMVYLQKENIIDESGMPKERFSAEFPKEGPSILRIQQVVRGDSAAYFCASSPGGQRNYGYTFGSGTRLTVV.

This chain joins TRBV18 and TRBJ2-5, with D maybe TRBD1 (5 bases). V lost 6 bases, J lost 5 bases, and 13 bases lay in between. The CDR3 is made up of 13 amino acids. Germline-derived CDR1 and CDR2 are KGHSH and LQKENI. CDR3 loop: CASSSDIIETQYF. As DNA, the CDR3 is TGTGCCAGCTCGTCGGACATAATCGAGACCCAGTACTTC.

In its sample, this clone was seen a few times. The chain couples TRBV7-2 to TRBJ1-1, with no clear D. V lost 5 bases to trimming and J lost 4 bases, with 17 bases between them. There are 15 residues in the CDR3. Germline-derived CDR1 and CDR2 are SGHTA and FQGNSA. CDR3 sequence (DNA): TGTGCCAGCAGCCCACAACCGGGAAGGAGCACTGAAGCTTTCTTT. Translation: CASSPQPGRSTEAFF.

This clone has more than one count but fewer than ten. CDR3 region: CASSPSNRGRNEQYF. DNA of the CDR3: TGTGCCAGCAGTCCCTCAAACAGGGGGCGGAACGAGCAGTACTTC. The chain recombines TRBV27 with TRBJ2-7; TRBD1 agrees at 9 bases. The V segment lost 5 bases and the J segment 5 bases; nucleotides outside the gene matches: 10. The germline gives CDR1 MNHEY, CDR2 SMNVEV (reference sequence). CDR3 size: 15 residues.

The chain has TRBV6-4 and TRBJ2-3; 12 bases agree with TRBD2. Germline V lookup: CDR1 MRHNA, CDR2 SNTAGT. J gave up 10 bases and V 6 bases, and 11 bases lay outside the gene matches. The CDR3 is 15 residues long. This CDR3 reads CASSSTSGGRPPQYF. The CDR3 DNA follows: TGTGCCAGCAGCTCTACTAGCGGGGGGCGGCCGCCGCAGTATTTT.

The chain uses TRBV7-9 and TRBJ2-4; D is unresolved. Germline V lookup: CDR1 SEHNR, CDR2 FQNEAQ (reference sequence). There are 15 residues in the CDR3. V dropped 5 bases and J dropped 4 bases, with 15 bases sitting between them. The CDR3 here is CASSHPTGPKNIQYF. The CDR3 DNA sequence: TGTGCCAGCAGCCACCCCACCGGGCCGAAAAACATTCAGTACTTC.

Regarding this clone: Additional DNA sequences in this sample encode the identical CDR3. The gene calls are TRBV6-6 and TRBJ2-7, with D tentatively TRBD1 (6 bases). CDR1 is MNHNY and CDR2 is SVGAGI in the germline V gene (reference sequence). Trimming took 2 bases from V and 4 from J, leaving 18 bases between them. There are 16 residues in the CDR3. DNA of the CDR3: TGTGCCAGCAGTTACCTAGGTGGCACAGGGAGATACGAGCAGTACTTC. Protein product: CASSYLGGTGRYEQYF.

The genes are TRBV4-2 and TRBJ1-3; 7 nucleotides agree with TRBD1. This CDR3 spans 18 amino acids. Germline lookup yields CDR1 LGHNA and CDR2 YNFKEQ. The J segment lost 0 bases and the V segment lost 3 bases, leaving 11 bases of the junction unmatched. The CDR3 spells CASSHPERGLGSGNTIYF. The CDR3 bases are TGTGCCAGCAGCCACCCCGAGAGGGGGCTCGGCTCTGGAAACACCATATATTTT.

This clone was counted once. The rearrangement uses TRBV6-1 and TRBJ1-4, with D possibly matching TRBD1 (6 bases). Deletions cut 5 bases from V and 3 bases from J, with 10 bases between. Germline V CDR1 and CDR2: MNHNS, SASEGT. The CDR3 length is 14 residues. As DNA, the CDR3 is TGTGCCAGCAGTACAGGGAGGGCTAATGAAAAACTGTTTTTT. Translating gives CASSTGRANEKLFF.

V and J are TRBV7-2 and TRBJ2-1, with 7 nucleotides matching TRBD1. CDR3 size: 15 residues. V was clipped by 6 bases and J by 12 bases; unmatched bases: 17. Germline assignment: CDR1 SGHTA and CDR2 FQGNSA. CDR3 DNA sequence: TGTGCCAGCAGTCGTTACATAGACAGGGACGAAGGGCAGTTCTTC. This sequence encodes CASSRYIDRDEGQFF.

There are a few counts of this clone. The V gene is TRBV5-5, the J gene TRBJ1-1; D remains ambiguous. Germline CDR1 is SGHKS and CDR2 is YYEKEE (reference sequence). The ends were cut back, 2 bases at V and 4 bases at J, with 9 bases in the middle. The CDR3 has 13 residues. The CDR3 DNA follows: TGTGCCAGCAGCTTCCGGGTGAGCACTGAAGCTTTCTTT. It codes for CASSFRVSTEAFF.

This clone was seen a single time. CDR3 residues: CASSFSQGLQYF. DNA for the CDR3: TGTGCCAGCAGTTTTTCGCAGGGTTTACAGTACTTC. This sequence joins TRBV28 and TRBJ2-7, with D possibly being TRBD1 (5 bases). The germline gives CDR1 MDHEN, CDR2 SYDVKM. The V end was cut by 3 bases, the J end by 10 bases, with 13 bases between. The CDR3 is made up of 12 amino acids.

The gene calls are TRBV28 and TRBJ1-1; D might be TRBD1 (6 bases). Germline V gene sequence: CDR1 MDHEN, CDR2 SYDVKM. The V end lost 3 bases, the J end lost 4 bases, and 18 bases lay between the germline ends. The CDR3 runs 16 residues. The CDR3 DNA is TGTGCCAGCAGTTTTACGGGGGGCCTTGGATCCACTGAAGCTTTCTTT. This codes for CASSFTGGLGSTEAFF. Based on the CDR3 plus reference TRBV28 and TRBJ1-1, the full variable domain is DVKVTQSSRYLVKRTGEKVFLECVQDMDHENMFWYRQDPGLGLRLIYFSYDVKMKEKGDIPEGYSVSREKKERFSLILESASTNQTSMYLCASSFTGGLGSTEAFFGQGTRLTVV.

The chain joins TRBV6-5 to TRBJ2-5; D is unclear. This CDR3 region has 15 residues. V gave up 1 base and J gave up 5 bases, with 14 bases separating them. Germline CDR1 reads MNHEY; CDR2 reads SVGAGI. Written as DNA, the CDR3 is TGTGCCAGCAGTTACTTTGGAAACATTGCGGAGACCCAGTACTTC. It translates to CASSYFGNIAETQYF.

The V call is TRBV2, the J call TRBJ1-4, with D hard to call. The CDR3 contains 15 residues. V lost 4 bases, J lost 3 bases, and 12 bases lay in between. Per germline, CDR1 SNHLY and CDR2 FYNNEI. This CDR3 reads CASSGWAPPNEKLFF. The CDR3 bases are TGTGCCAGCAGTGGTTGGGCACCTCCTAATGAAAAACTGTTTTTT.

CDR3 amino acids: CASSMNSGGARETQYF. The CDR3 coding sequence is TGTGCCAGCAGCATGAATAGCGGGGGGGCCAGGGAGACCCAGTACTTC. This sequence joins TRBV7-2 and TRBJ2-5, with 11 bases aligning to TRBD2. Trimming removed 5 bases from V and 5 bases from J; junction bases left unmatched: 10. The CDR3 is made up of 16 amino acids. Germline V gene sequence: CDR1 SGHTA, CDR2 FQGNSA. The entire variable domain, with the rest obtained from reference TRBV7-2 and TRBJ2-5, is as follows: GAGVSQSPSNKVTEKGKDVELRCDPISGHTALYWYRQSLGQGLEFLIYFQGNSAPDKSGLPSDRFSAERTGGSVSTLTIQRTQQEDSAVYLCASSMNSGGARETQYFGPGTRLLVL.

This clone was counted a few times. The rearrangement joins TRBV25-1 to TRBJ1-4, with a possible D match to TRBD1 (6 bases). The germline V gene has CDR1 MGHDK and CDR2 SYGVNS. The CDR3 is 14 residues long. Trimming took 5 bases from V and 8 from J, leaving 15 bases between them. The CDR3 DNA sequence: TGTGCCAGCAGTCCCAGGGGCCCACTCGAAAAACTGTTTTTT. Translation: CASSPRGPLEKLFF.

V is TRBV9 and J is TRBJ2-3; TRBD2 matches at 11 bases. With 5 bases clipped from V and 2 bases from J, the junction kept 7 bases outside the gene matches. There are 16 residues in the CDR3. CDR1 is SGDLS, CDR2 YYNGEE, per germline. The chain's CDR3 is CASSDLAGGPTDTQYF. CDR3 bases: TGTGCCAGCAGTGATCTAGCGGGGGGTCCCACAGATACGCAGTATTTT.

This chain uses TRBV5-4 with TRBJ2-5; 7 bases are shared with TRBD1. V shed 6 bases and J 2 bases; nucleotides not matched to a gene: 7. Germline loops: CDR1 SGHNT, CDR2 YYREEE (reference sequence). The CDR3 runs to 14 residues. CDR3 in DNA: TGTGCCAGCACCGTCCCGGGACAGCAAGAGACCCAGTACTTC. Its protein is CASTVPGQQETQYF.